The present T cell receptor beta chain was sequenced within a study of OX40 agonist ivuxolimab in advanced cancers. Only in-frame clones appear in the TCRdb table, and some are missing; sequencing was by immunoSEQ multiplex PCR. The sample has 65,000 to 100,000 clones; roughly four fifths are singletons. This CDR3 is built from 16 residues. In germline, CDR1 is ENHRY, CDR2 SYGVKD. The trim removed 2 bases at V and 1 base at J, leaving 5 bases unmatched. This rearrangement joins TRBV10-3 to TRBJ1-5; 7 positions agree with TRBD1. The sequence came from an adult with an advanced solid tumor such as melanoma, head and neck, liver or kidney cancer. Material: CD4+ or CD8+ T cells sorted from blood, obtained in a trial of the OX40 agonist ivuxolimab. CDR3 DNA sequence: TGTGCCATCAGTGAGGCGGCAGGGGGAAGCAATCAGCCCCAGCATTTT. Its translation: CAISEAAGGSNQPQHF.